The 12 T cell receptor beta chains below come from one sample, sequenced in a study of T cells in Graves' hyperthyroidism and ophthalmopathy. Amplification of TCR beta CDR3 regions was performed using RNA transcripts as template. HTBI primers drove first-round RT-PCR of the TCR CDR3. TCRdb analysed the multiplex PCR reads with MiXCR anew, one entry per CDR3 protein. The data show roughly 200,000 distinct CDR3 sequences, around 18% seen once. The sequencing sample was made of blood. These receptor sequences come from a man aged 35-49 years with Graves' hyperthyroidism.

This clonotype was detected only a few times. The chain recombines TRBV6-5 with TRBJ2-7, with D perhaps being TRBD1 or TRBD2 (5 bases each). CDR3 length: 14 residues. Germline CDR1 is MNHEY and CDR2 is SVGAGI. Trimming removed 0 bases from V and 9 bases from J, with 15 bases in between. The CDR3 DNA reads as TGTGCCAGCAGTTACTCGAGTCTGGGACCGGGGCAGTACTTC. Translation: CASSYSSLGPGQYF.

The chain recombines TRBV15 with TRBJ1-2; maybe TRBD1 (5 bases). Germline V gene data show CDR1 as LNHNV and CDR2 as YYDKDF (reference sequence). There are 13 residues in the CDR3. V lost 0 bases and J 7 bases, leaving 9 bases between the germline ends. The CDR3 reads CATSRDPGFGYTF. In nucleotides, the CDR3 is TGTGCCACCAGCAGAGATCCAGGGTTTGGCTACACCTTC.

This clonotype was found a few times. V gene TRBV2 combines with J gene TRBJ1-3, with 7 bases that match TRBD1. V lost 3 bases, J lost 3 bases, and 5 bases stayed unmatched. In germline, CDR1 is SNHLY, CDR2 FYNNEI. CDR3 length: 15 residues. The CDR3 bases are TGTGCCAGCAGTGATGGAGGGGGCGGTGGAAACACCATATATTTT. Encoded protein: CASSDGGGGGNTIYF.

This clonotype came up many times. The chain's CDR3 is CASSRGTEAFF. The CDR3 DNA is TGTGCCAGCTCTAGGGGCACTGAAGCTTTCTTT. This rearrangement joins TRBV6-2 or TRBV6-3 to TRBJ1-1, with D possibly TRBD1 on 5 matching bases. Germline V gene data show CDR1 as MNHEY and CDR2 as SVGEGT. This CDR3 is built from 11 residues. Trimming pared 8 bases from V and 4 bases from J, leaving 8 bases between.

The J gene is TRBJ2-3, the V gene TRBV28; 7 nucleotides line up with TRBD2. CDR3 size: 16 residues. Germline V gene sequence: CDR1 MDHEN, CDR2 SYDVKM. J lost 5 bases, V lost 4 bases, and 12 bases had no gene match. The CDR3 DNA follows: TGTGCCAGCAGTTCTTCCTGGCGGGGGAAGAGAGATACGCAGTATTTT. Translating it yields CASSSSWRGKRDTQYF.

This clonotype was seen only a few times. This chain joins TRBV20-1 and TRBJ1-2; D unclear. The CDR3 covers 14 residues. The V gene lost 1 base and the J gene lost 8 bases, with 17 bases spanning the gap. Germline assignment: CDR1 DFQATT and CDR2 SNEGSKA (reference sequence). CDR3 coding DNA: TGCAGTGCTAGAGTTCTGTGGGGAACTCTGGGCTACACCTTC. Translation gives CSARVLWGTLGYTF.

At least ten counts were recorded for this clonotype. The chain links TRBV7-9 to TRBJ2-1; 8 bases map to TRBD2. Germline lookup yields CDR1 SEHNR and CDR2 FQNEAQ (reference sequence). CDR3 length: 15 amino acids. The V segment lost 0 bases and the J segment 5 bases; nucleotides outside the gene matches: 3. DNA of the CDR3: TGTGCCAGCAGCTTAGCAGCGGGGGCCCACAATGAGCAGTTCTTC. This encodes CASSLAAGAHNEQFF.

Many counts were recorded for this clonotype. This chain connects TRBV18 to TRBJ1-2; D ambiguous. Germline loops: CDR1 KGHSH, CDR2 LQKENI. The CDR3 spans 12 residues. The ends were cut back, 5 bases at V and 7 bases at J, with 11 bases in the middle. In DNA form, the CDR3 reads TGTGCCAGCTCAACCGGGGAGACTGGCTACACCTTC. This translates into CASSTGETGYTF.

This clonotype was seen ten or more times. The CDR3 DNA reads as TGTGCCAGCAGCCGACGCCTTCTGGACACTGAAGCTTTCTTT. Its translation is CASSRRLLDTEAFF. The chain links TRBV7-9 to TRBJ1-1; D is unresolved. This CDR3 comprises 14 residues. V lost 5 bases to trimming and J lost 3 bases, with 13 bases between them. The germline CDR1 and CDR2 sequences are SEHNR and FQNEAQ (reference sequence).

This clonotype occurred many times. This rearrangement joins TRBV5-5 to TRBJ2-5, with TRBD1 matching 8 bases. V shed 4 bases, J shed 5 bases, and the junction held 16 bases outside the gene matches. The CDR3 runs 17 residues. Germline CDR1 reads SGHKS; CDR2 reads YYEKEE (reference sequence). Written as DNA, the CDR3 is TGTGCCAGCAGCCCCCAGCCGGCCAGGGGGCTTGGGGAGACCCAGTACTTC. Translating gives CASSPQPARGLGETQYF.

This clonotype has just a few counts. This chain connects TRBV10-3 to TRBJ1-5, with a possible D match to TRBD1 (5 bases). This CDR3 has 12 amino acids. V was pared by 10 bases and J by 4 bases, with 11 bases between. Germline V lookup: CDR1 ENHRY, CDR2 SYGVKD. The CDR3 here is CASGTGNQPQHF. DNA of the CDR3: TGTGCCAGCGGGACGGGAAATCAGCCCCAGCATTTT.

The CDR3 loop reads CASSLGGGLADNEQFF. The CDR3 bases are TGTGCCAGCAGCTTGGGGGGGGGGCTAGCGGACAATGAGCAGTTCTTC. The rearrangement links TRBV7-6 to TRBJ2-1; the D gene is possibly TRBD2 (7 bases). Germline-derived CDR1 and CDR2 are SGHVS and FNYEAQ. Trimming took 3 bases from V and 5 from J, leaving 17 bases between them. The CDR3 extends over 16 amino acids.